These T cell receptor beta chains were read from a single sample in a study of follicular helper T cells after annual influenza vaccination. TCRdb's table, derived via immunoSEQ multiplex PCR, lists solely in-frame clones and lacks some. Here the sample spans 10,000 to 15,000 clones, under 80% being singletons. Here the sequenced sample was CXCR5- memory CD4+ T cells sorted from blood, taken on the day of influenza vaccination. All receptors derive from an adult who received the influenza vaccine. Both conserved end residues are part of each CDR3. The D gene is left open where the match is weak. Clone size is stated in some rows and not others, as once, few, many or a class when expanded.

size,J,D,V,DNA,CDR3
few,TRBJ2-7,.,TRBV2,TGTGCCAGCAGTGAGGTCGCCATTACCTACGAGCAGTACTTC,CASSEVAITYEQYF
.,TRBJ1-4,TRBD1,TRBV6-5,TGTGCCAGCAGACACAGGGGCTGGGTTTTT,CASRHRGWVF
.,TRBJ2-7,.,TRBV6-5,TGTGCCAGCAGTTACCAACGGGGCGAGCAGTACTTC,CASSYQRGEQYF
.,TRBJ1-5,.,TRBV21-1,TGTGCCAGCAGCGCCCGACAGGGCCACAATCAGCCCCAGCATTTT,CASSARQGHNQPQHF
few,TRBJ1-2,.,TRBV6-1,TGTGCCAGCAGTAGTGGGCAGTCCAACTATGGCTACACCTTC,CASSSGQSNYGYTF
.,TRBJ1-4,.,TRBV25-1,TGTGCCAGCAGTGAATGGGGACGTAATGAAAAACTGTTTTTT,CASSEWGRNEKLFF
.,TRBJ2-6,TRBD2,TRBV7-9,TGTGCCAGCAGCTTAGTCGGGGGGTCAAACTCTGGGGCCAACGTCCTGACTTTC,CASSLVGGSNSGANVLTF
.,TRBJ2-1,.,TRBV10-3,TGTGCCATCAGCTCGGGCAATGAGCAGTTCTTC,CAISSGNEQFF
.,TRBJ2-3,TRBD2,TRBV9,TGTGCCAGCAGCCTAGGGACTAGCGGGGACGTTAGCACAGATACGCAGTATTTT,CASSLGTSGDVSTDTQYF
.,TRBJ2-7,.,TRBV7-2,TGTGCCAGCAGCTTAGCGGGGTGGGCGGGGGCCTCCTACGAGCAGTACTTC,CASSLAGWAGASYEQYF
.,TRBJ1-4,.,TRBV15,TGTGCCACCAGCAGAGGGGATGTGGTTGGGGCAACTAATGAAAAACTGTTTTTT,CATSRGDVVGATNEKLFF
.,TRBJ1-6,.,TRBV18,TGTGCCAGCTCACCGGCGGGTCGTAATTCACCCCTCCACTTT,CASSPAGRNSPLHF
.,TRBJ2-1,.,TRBV7-3,TGTGCCAGCAGACTAGGGGCTGACAATGAGCAGTTCTTC,CASRLGADNEQFF
.,TRBJ1-6,TRBD1,TRBV11-3,TGTGCCAGCAGCTTAGATCAAGGGGGCACGTCGGCGAATTCACCCCTCCACTTT,CASSLDQGGTSANSPLHF
.,TRBJ2-1,.,TRBV7-3,TGTGCCAGCAGCTCCTTGACGTCGGGCTATGAGCAGTTCTTC,CASSSLTSGYEQFF
.,TRBJ1-5,.,TRBV6-1,TGTGCCAGCAGTGAGCGGGGGTGGGGACAGCCCCAGCATTTT,CASSERGWGQPQHF
.,TRBJ1-1,TRBD1,TRBV6-1,TGTGCCAGTAGACAGGGAGGGACTGAAGCTTTCTTT,CASRQGGTEAFF
once,TRBJ1-2,TRBD1,TRBV9,TGTGCCAGCAGCGTAGCTGAGGGGGCCTTGTATGGCTACACCTTC,CASSVAEGALYGYTF
.,TRBJ1-5,.,TRBV12-5,TGTGCTAGTGGGATCAGCGAGCCCCAGCATTTT,CASGISEPQHF
.,TRBJ1-5,.,TRBV15,TGTGCCACCAGCAGCCAACAGGTATATCAGCCCCAGCATTTT,CATSSQQVYQPQHF
.,TRBJ1-5,TRBD1,TRBV7-2,TGTGCCAGCAGCTTAGCGGCAGGGGGTTCGGTTTATCAGCCCCAGCATTTT,CASSLAAGGSVYQPQHF
.,TRBJ2-7,TRBD1,TRBV6-1,TGTGCCAGCAGTGGGCCGGGACAGGGGAAGTCTCAGTACTTC,CASSGPGQGKSQYF
once,TRBJ1-1,.,TRBV12-5,TGTGCTAGTGGTTTGAAGCTCACTGAAGCTTTCTTT,CASGLKLTEAFF
.,TRBJ1-2,TRBD1,TRBV11-2,TGTGCCAGCAGCTTTAGACAGGGGAAGGATGGCTACACCTTC,CASSFRQGKDGYTF